A single T cell receptor (beta chain) is shown here with its context. Its binding antigen is unknown. Nothing much larger sits one base from this clone, and base qualities are not available. Reading the label with the study, this specimen's time point is: about 28 days (+/-7) after the second vaccine dose. Reading the label with the study, this specimen's treatment or condition is: meningococcal conjugate vaccine given as trial control. Vaccinee samples were obtained from the UK trials COV001 and COV002, which included a single-blind randomized controlled phase 2/3 trial of AZD1222 (ChAdOx1 nCoV-19) in healthy adults. For TCRbeta chain sequencing, PBMC samples from trial participants were taken at day 0 and at day 28 after the second dose. This sample was taken from a study of T cell responses to AZD1222 COVID-19 vaccine (dated by TCRdb to the early 2020s). General notes on the study: TCR sequencing was performed for 230 to 250 trial participants, of whom around 200 were given two doses of AZD1222 and 26 were given two doses of MenACWY control vaccine. Trial participants were enrolled into age subgroups of 18-55, 56-69 and 70-plus years, which contained approximately 150, 28 and 58 TCR-sequenced participants, respectively. General conclusions and limits of the study: Because no samples from the day 14 peak response were available, repertoires could be characterized only after the peak T cell response. After two AZD1222 doses, spike-specific TCR breadth and depth were significantly higher than at day 0 and than in MenACWY recipients. Nearly half of unique spike-specific TCRs reportedly recognized epitopes outside regions mutated in the B.1.351 and B.1.1.7 variants. Conclusions about previously exposed vaccinees are limited, since just five to seven AZD1222 recipients were seropositive for SARS-CoV-2 at baseline. Participants were mostly white British, with more females than males. The authors suggested clonal diversity may have been underestimated. Vaccine-associated CD4 TCRs spanned the whole spike protein, with dominant responses in regions 160-218 and 743-854. The 56-69-year group was small, and its depth increase did not reach significance, likely because of low power.

The CDR3 regions of human TCRbeta chains were analyzed by immunosequencing. The authors processed their data as follows. Repertoire TCRs were matched against a reference library of SARS-CoV-2-specific TCRs generated with the MIRA antigen-specificity platform. Breadth was defined as the fraction of unique TCRs that were SARS-CoV-2-associated, and depth was defined as the fraction of total T cells that were SARS-CoV-2-associated. Using the MIRA data, each spike-specific TCR was assigned both to the spike region to which the TCR was reactive and to a CD4 or CD8 class. Log10-transformed breadth and depth values were compared by one-way ANOVA with Sidak's multiple comparisons tests. In TCRdb, the immuneACCESS table is reduced to in-frame sequences with V and J assigned. These tables do not hold every clone; where another copy was compared, an unresolved V gene accounts for under half, and the others remain unexplained. Clonal size and the V and J genes are those of that table, whereas D and trimming came from the DNA. In this sample the table shows approximately 150,000 clones, approximately 91% of which occur a single time. 5% to 6.5% of the sample belongs to the ten largest clones.

Reading the germline V gene gives CDR1 SGHRS and CDR2 YFSETQ. Deletion took 2 bases off V and 2 bases off J, with a span of 11 bases between the germline ends. The CDR3 starts with the cysteine, ends with the phenylalanine, and has 16 residues. CDR3 DNA only is kept here, 48 bases in frame from base 1. In this chain, TRBV5-1 is recombined with TRBJ1-6; 5 matching bases give a weak D call of TRBD1. The TCR comes from an adult who received the MenACWY meningococcal vaccine as a control. Sequenced here: peripheral blood, sampled 28 days after the second dose of the MenACWY control vaccine. The DNA sequence is given as TGCGCCAGCAGCTTACTTTGGACAACCTATAATTCACCCCTCCACTTT. It codes for CASSLLWTTYNSPLHF. The CDR3, completed at both ends by the reference TRBV5-1 and TRBJ1-6 genes, gives the full variable domain KAGVTQTPRYLIKTRGQQVTLSCSPISGHRSVSWYQQTPGQGLQFLFEYFSETQRNKGNFPGRFSGRQFSNSRSEMNVSTLELGDSALYLCASSLLWTTYNSPLHFGNGTRLTVT.